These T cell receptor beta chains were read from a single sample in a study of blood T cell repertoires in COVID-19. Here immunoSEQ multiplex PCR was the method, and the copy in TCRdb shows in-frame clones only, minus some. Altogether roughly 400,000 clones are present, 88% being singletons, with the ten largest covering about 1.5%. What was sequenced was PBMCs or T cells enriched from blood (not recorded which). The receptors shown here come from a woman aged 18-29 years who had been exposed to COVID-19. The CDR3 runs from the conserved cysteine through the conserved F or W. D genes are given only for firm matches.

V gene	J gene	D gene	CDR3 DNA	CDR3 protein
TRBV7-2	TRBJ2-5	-	TGTGCCAGCAGCTTGGAGTTCAGTCAAGAGACCCAGTACTTC	CASSLEFSQETQYF
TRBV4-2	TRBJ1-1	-	TGTGCCAGCAGCCAAGATATCAGGGGACCGATGAACACTGAAGCTTTCTTT	CASSQDIRGPMNTEAFF
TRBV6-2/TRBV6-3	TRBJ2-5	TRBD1	TGTGCCAGCAGTTACAACAGGGGGAGGCAAGAGACCCAGTACTTC	CASSYNRGRQETQYF
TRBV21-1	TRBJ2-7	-	TGTGCCAGCAGCGGGACTAACTACGAGCAGTACTTC	CASSGTNYEQYF
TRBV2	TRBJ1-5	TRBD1	TGTGCCAGCTGTATACAGGGGTCTAGCAATCAGCCCCAGCATTTT	CASCIQGSSNQPQHF
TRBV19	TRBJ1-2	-	TGTGCCAGTAGTATAGCCCAGGGTCATGGCTACACCTTC	CASSIAQGHGYTF
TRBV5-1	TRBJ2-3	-	TGCGCCAGCACACCTCCCCCGGGAACCGGCACAGATACGCAGTATTTT	CASTPPPGTGTDTQYF
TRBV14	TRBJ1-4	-	TGTGCCAGCAGCCAGACGAAGGGGATTGCAGGCAGGCCGGAAAAACTGTTTTTT	CASSQTKGIAGRPEKLFF
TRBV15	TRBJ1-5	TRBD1	TGTGCCACCAGCAGAGGACAGGGGAATCAGCCCCAGCATTTT	CATSRGQGNQPQHF
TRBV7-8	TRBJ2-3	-	TGTGCCAGCAGCTCCGGCGGCTACACAGATACGCAGTATTTT	CASSSGGYTDTQYF
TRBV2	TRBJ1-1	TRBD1	TGTGCCAGCAACAAGGGACAGTTGAACACTGAAGCTTTCTTT	CASNKGQLNTEAFF
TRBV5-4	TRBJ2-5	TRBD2	TGTGCCAGCAGCCGGACTAGTTGGGAGACCCAGTACTTC	CASSRTSWETQYF
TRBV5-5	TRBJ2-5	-	TGTGCCAGCAGCTTCTGGGACACGGTCCAAGAGACCCAGTACTTC	CASSFWDTVQETQYF
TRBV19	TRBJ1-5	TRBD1	TGTGCCAGTAGTATAGCCTCAGGGGGCCCCAATCAGCCCCAGCATTTT	CASSIASGGPNQPQHF
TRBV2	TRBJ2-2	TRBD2	TGTGCCAGCACTCCCCCTCTGGGGCGGGAGTATTCTACCGGGGAGCTGTTTTTT	CASTPPLGREYSTGELFF
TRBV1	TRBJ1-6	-	TGCACCAGCAGCAAGACAGGGAATTCACCCCTCCACTTT	CTSSKTGNSPLHF